This T cell receptor (beta chain) is from a study of blood T cell repertoires in COVID-19. Authors' data handling: Amplification of reference gene primers provided the estimated nucleated cell counts. This table comes from immunoSEQ multiplex PCR, and its TCRdb copy is limited to in-frame clones, with some not included. That table supplies the V and J calls and clone size; D and trimming were determined from the DNA. The data hold a few hundred thousand clones, with roughly 91% observed a single time. The CDR3 loop spans 14 amino acids. The germline gives CDR1 SEHNR, CDR2 FQNEAQ (reference sequence). Trimming stripped 5 bases from V and 0 bases from J, with 10 bases between. Enrollees, roughly 18 to 89 years old, lived in approximately 25 US areas. Allocation to cohorts depended on clinical history reported by the participants.

This clonotype originated in a woman between 45 and 60 years old who had been exposed to COVID-19. The sequencing sample was made of PBMCs or T cells enriched from blood (not recorded which). The chain is built from TRBV7-9 and TRBJ1-2; the D gene is possibly TRBD1 (6 bases). Here the CDR3 reads CASSQQGSNYGYTF. The CDR3 DNA reads TGTGCCAGCAGCCAACAGGGATCTAACTATGGCTACACCTTC.